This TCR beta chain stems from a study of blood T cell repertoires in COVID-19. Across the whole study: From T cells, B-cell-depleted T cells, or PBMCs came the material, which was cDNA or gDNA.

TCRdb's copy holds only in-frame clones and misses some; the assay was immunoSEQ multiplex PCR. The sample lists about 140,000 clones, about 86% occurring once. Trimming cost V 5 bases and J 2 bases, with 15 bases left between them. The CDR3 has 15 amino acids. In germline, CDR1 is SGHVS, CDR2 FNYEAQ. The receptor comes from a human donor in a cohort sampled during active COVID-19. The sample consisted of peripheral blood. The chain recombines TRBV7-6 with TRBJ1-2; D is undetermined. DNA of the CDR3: TGTGCCAGCAGCCCGGATGACTCGAAGAACTATGGCTACACCTTC. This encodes CASSPDDSKNYGYTF.